This T cell receptor beta chain was captured in a study of stem cell transplantation in POMP-related autoinflammatory disease. Study-level background: Impaired MHC class I-dependent CD8+ differentiation was hypothesized from defective thymoproteasomes. Before transplant: CD4+ naive skewing, low CD8+ proportions, reduced cytokine secretion. Broader study findings: Fewer unique TRB V-J gene pairings were identified in patients with PRAID. A trend toward lower repertoire diversity and greater clonality appeared in every analyzed T-cell subset of PRAID patients.

The protocol was immunoSEQ multiplex PCR, while the TCRdb copy is restricted to in-frame clones and leaves out a portion. The table records some 9,200 clones, more than 85% of them present only once. Of note for this clone: The antigen is unknown.

V lost 1 base to trimming and J lost 6 bases, with 4 bases between them. The CDR3 sequence is 11 residues long. CDR1 is GTSNPN and CDR2 is SVGIG in the germline V gene (reference sequence). Prominent immunodeficiency with autoinflammation defined PRAID. Sequenced here: CD8+ T cells from PBMCs, sampled before stem cell transplantation. The sequence derives from a human donor with POMP-related autoinflammation and immune dysregulation (PRAID). The V and J genes are TRBV30 and TRBJ1-3, with unresolved D. The CDR3 DNA reads TGTGCCTGGAGTGGGGTAAACACCATATATTTT. Translating it yields CAWSGVNTIYF.